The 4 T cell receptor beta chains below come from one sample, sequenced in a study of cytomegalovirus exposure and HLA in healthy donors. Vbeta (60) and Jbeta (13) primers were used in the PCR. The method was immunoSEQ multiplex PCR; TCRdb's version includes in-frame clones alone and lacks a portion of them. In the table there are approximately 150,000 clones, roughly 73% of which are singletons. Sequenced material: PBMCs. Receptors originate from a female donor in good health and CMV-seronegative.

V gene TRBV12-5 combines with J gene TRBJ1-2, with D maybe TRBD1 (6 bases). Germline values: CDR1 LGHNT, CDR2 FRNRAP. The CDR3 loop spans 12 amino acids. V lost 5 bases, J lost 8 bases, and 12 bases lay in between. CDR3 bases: TGTGCTAGTGGTATACAGGGTAAAGGCTACACCTTC. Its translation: CASGIQGKGYTF.

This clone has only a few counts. CDR3 DNA sequence: TGCGCCAGCACCCCCTCAGGGGGGTGGGAAGCTTTCTTT. Translating it yields CASTPSGGWEAFF. The V and J genes are TRBV5-1 and TRBJ1-1, with TRBD1 matching over 7 bases. With 6 bases clipped from V and 8 bases from J, the junction kept 10 bases outside the gene matches. This CDR3 region has 13 residues. Germline loops: CDR1 SGHRS, CDR2 YFSETQ.

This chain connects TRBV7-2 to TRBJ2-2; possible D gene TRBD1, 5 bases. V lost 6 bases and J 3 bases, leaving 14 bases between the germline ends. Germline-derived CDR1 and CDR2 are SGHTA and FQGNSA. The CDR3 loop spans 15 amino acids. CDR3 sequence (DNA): TGTGCCAGCAGGTCAATTCAGGGTTACACCGGGGAGCTGTTTTTT. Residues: CASRSIQGYTGELFF. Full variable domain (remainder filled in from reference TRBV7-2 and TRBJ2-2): GAGVSQSPSNKVTEKGKDVELRCDPISGHTALYWYRQSLGQGLEFLIYFQGNSAPDKSGLPSDRFSAERTGGSVSTLTIQRTQQEDSAVYLCASRSIQGYTGELFFGEGSRLTVL.

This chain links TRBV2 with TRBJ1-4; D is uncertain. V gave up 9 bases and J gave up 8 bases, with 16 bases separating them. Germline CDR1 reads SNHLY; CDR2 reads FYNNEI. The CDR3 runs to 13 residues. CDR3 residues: CASQTERREKLFF. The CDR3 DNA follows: TGTGCCAGTCAGACTGAACGACGAGAAAAACTGTTTTTT. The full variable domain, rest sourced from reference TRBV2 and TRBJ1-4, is EPEVTQTPSHQVTQMGQEVILRCVPISNHLYFYWYRQILGQKVEFLVSFYNNEISEKSEIFDDQFSVERPDGSNFTLKIRSTKLEDSAMYFCASQTERREKLFFGSGTQLSVL.